The 30 T cell receptor beta chains below all came from one sample that was sequenced in a study of shared clonotypes between healthy human individuals. Libraries were prepared by immunoSEQ multiplex PCR; TCRdb keeps only in-frame clonotypes and omits some of them. The top ten clones hold approximately 0.45% of a sample with about 1.5 million clones, around 98% of them seen once. The specimen was naive CD4+ T cells sorted from blood. Subset described: CD45RA+ positively selected. Source of these receptors: a man in his thirties or forties in good health.

The gene calls are TRBV5-6 and TRBJ2-7; 9 nucleotides line up with TRBD1. The ends lost 2 bases at V and 2 bases at J; junction bases unmatched: 17. CDR3 size: 19 residues. Germline V CDR1 and CDR2: SGHDT, YYEEEE. The CDR3 protein is CASSLLEVTGGLFPYEQYF. The DNA of the CDR3 is TGTGCCAGCAGCTTATTGGAGGTAACAGGGGGCTTATTCCCCTACGAGCAGTACTTC.

This clone was counted a single time. The J gene is TRBJ2-1, the V gene TRBV20-1, with D unclear. This CDR3 comprises 11 residues. The ends were cut back, 6 bases at V and 8 bases at J, with 11 bases in the middle. CDR1 and CDR2 from the germline V gene are DFQATT and SNEGSKA (reference sequence). This CDR3 reads CSAPRWDEQFF. The DNA for the CDR3 is TGCAGTGCCCCCAGGTGGGATGAGCAGTTCTTC.

In nucleotides, the CDR3 is TGTGCCAGCAGCTTGAATGGGGCCCAAGAGACCCAGTACTTC. This gives the protein CASSLNGAQETQYF. The V and J genes are TRBV5-4 and TRBJ2-5; possibly TRBD1 for D (5 bases). This CDR3 is 14 amino acids long. CDR1 and CDR2 from the germline V gene are SGHNT and YYREEE (reference sequence). Trimming took 1 base from V and 1 from J, leaving 8 bases between them.

The chain carries TRBV7-2 and TRBJ1-4; D might be TRBD1 (6 bases). Trimming left V 0 bases short and J 8 bases short, with 16 bases between. Looked up from germline, CDR1 is SGHTA and CDR2 is FQGNSA. This CDR3 has 16 residues. The DNA for the CDR3 is TGTGCCAGCAGCTTAGCGAGCGAAACCACAGGGGAAAAACTGTTTTTT. This sequence encodes CASSLASETTGEKLFF.

The rearrangement joins TRBV18 to TRBJ2-7; TRBD2 agrees at 9 bases. The CDR3 spans 15 residues. CDR1 and CDR2 from the germline V gene are KGHSH and LQKENI. The V gene end was trimmed by 4 bases and the J gene end by 4 bases; junction bases not matched to a gene: 8. CDR3 loop: CASSRVRTSEYEQYF. The CDR3 nucleotides are TGTGCCAGCTCACGAGTTAGGACTAGCGAGTACGAGCAGTACTTC.

The chain is built from TRBV19 and TRBJ2-7; D is perhaps TRBD1 (7 bases). This CDR3 spans 13 amino acids. CDR1 and CDR2 (germline): LNHDA, SQIVND (reference sequence). V lost 8 bases, J lost 4 bases, and 15 bases lay in between. CDR3: CASAGQRSYEQYF. The CDR3 DNA reads TGTGCCAGTGCGGGACAGAGAAGTTACGAGCAGTACTTC.

The chain uses TRBV5-1 and TRBJ2-7, with 8 positions matching TRBD2. The CDR3 length is 13 residues. V trimming: 4 bases; J trimming: 6 bases; junction bases outside the gene matches: 6. CDR1 is SGHRS and CDR2 is YFSETQ in the germline V gene. CDR3 DNA sequence: TGCGCCAGCAGCCAAGTGCGGGAGGCCGAGCAGTACTTC. Its protein product is CASSQVREAEQYF.

The chain joins TRBV9 to TRBJ2-2; 9 positions match TRBD2. V lost 2 bases, J lost 4 bases, and 12 bases stayed unmatched. This CDR3 has 18 amino acids. Germline V gives CDR1 SGDLS, CDR2 YYNGEE. The CDR3 protein is CASSVGAGGRWSTGELFF. CDR3 DNA sequence: TGTGCCAGCAGCGTTGGCGCGGGAGGGCGCTGGAGCACCGGGGAGCTGTTTTTT.

The chain links TRBV5-4 to TRBJ2-3; 11 nucleotides line up with TRBD2. Germline-derived CDR1 and CDR2 are SGHNT and YYREEE (reference sequence). The CDR3 length is 15 residues. The trim removed 2 bases at V and 2 bases at J, leaving 1 base unmatched. The CDR3 DNA reads TGTGCCAGCAGCTTTAGCGGGAGGGCCACAGATACGCAGTATTTT. It specifies CASSFSGRATDTQYF. The full variable domain, in which reference TRBV5-4 and TRBJ2-3 provide the parts outside the CDR3, is ETGVTQSPTHLIKTRGQQVTLRCSSQSGHNTVSWYQQALGQGPQFIFQYYREEENGRGNFPPRFSGLQFPNYSSELNVNALELDDSALYLCASSFSGRATDTQYFGPGTRLTVL.

The chain uses TRBV7-9 and TRBJ2-3; TRBD1 is a possible D gene (6 bases). The germline V gene has CDR1 SEHNR and CDR2 FQNEAQ (reference sequence). The germline V and J ends were trimmed by 5 bases and 2 bases, with 14 bases remaining between them. The CDR3 consists of 15 residues. CDR3 protein: CASSADSQLTDTQYF. The CDR3 DNA reads as TGTGCCAGCAGCGCGGACAGCCAACTCACAGATACGCAGTATTTT.

V usage is TRBV5-5 and J usage is TRBJ2-1; TRBD1 matches at 7 bases. V lost 3 bases and J lost 8; bases outside the gene matches: 8. CDR3 length equals 14 residues. The germline V gene encodes CDR1 SGHKS and CDR2 YYEKEE (reference sequence). CDR3 loop: CASSYRQGYHEQFF. The CDR3 coding sequence is TGTGCCAGCAGCTACAGACAGGGCTATCATGAGCAGTTCTTC.

The chain joins TRBV5-5 to TRBJ2-3; 7 positions match TRBD1. The CDR3 is made up of 14 amino acids. Unmatched junction bases numbered 5, after V lost 2 bases and J lost 5 bases. From germline, CDR1 is SGHKS and CDR2 YYEKEE (reference sequence). The CDR3: CASSFDRARDTQYF. CDR3 bases: TGTGCCAGCAGCTTCGACAGGGCTAGAGATACGCAGTATTTT.

This clone is a singleton in its sample. The chain carries TRBV5-1 and TRBJ1-5; a weak D match, TRBD1 (6 bases). The germline CDR1 and CDR2 sequences are SGHRS and YFSETQ. This CDR3 has 14 residues. V shed 2 bases and J shed 6 bases, with 12 bases lying between them. This CDR3 reads CASSLQGDGQPQHF. In DNA, the CDR3 is TGCGCCAGCAGCTTACAGGGAGACGGTCAGCCCCAGCATTTT.

This rearrangement joins TRBV28 to TRBJ1-5; the D gene is possibly TRBD1 (5 bases). This CDR3 contains 14 residues. CDR1 and CDR2 (germline): MDHEN, SYDVKM. Trimming removed 7 bases at V and 6 bases at J, with 16 bases between. The CDR3 protein is CASNEPGLLQPQHF. The CDR3, as DNA: TGTGCCAGCAACGAACCGGGGCTCCTTCAGCCCCAGCATTTT.

The chain carries TRBV5-1 and TRBJ2-7; no clear D gene. V shed 2 bases and J shed 1 base, with 13 bases lying between them. The length of the CDR3 is 15 residues. Germline loops: CDR1 SGHRS, CDR2 YFSETQ. CDR3: CASSLGSLWSYEQYF. The CDR3 nucleotides read TGCGCCAGCAGCTTAGGGTCTCTGTGGTCCTACGAGCAGTACTTC. The whole variable domain, filled in from reference TRBV5-1 and TRBJ2-7, reads KAGVTQTPRYLIKTRGQQVTLSCSPISGHRSVSWYQQTPGQGLQFLFEYFSETQRNKGNFPGRFSGRQFSNSRSEMNVSTLELGDSALYLCASSLGSLWSYEQYFGPGTRLTVT.

This chain uses TRBV7-2 with TRBJ2-1; D possibly uses TRBD1 or TRBD2 (5 bases each). Looked up from germline, CDR1 is SGHTA and CDR2 is FQGNSA. V was clipped by 5 bases and J by 1 base, with 24 bases between them. The CDR3 consists of 19 residues. CDR3 sequence (DNA): TGTGCCAGCAGCCCATTAAGGGACCACATTATAGGATCCTACAATGAGCAGTTCTTC. As protein: CASSPLRDHIIGSYNEQFF. Using reference TRBV7-2 and TRBJ2-1 for the parts outside the CDR3, the full variable domain is GAGVSQSPSNKVTEKGKDVELRCDPISGHTALYWYRQSLGQGLEFLIYFQGNSAPDKSGLPSDRFSAERTGGSVSTLTIQRTQQEDSAVYLCASSPLRDHIIGSYNEQFFGPGTRLTVL.

The chain joins TRBV28 to TRBJ2-6, with no clear D. Trimming left V 3 bases short and J 4 bases short, with 1 base between. Germline assignment: CDR1 MDHEN and CDR2 SYDVKM. The CDR3 is made up of 12 amino acids. The CDR3 region is CASSFGANVLTF. CDR3 in DNA: TGTGCCAGCAGTTTCGGGGCCAACGTCCTGACTTTC.

In DNA form, the CDR3 reads TGTGCCAGCAGCGTGGCTAAAGGAGATACGCAGTATTTT. Translating gives CASSVAKGDTQYF. The chain employs TRBV9 and TRBJ2-3, with unresolved D. The CDR3 contains 13 residues. Trimming cost V 2 bases and J 5 bases, with 9 bases left between them. Germline V lookup: CDR1 SGDLS, CDR2 YYNGEE.

The rearrangement joins TRBV21-1 to TRBJ1-2. TRBV21-1 is described as a pseudogene. The CDR3 is made up of 13 amino acids. CDR3 coding DNA: TGTGCCCAGCGGCAGGGTTTGATGGATGGCTACACCTTC. The encoded protein is CAQRQGLMDGYTF.

This rearrangement joins TRBV27 to TRBJ2-7; 12 bases align to TRBD2. The CDR3 is 15 residues long. CDR1 is MNHEY and CDR2 is SMNVEV in the germline V gene (reference sequence). V gave up 7 bases and J gave up 4 bases; unmatched junction bases: 8. The CDR3 DNA reads TGTGCCAGCAATGGATGGACTAGCGGGGCTTACGAGCAGTACTTC. It codes for CASNGWTSGAYEQYF.

The V gene is TRBV4-3, the J gene TRBJ1-2, with a possible D match to TRBD1 (6 bases). Trimming shortened V by 0 bases and J by 4 bases, and 15 bases separated the two germline ends. In germline, CDR1 is LGHNA, CDR2 YSLEER. The CDR3 is 16 residues long. The CDR3 loop reads CASSQDVIDRIYGYTF. DNA for the CDR3: TGCGCCAGCAGCCAAGATGTAATCGACAGGATCTATGGCTACACCTTC.

The chain uses TRBV20-1 and TRBJ2-7; 9 bases are shared with TRBD2. The length of the CDR3 is 11 residues. The junction had 3 bases not matched to a gene; V was cut back by 6 bases and J by 6 bases. Germline CDR1 DFQATT, CDR2 SNEGSKA (reference sequence). CDR3 region: CSAMTSGEQYF. As DNA, the CDR3 is TGCAGTGCAATGACTAGCGGCGAGCAGTACTTC.

The rearrangement links TRBV2 to TRBJ2-5; 7 bases align to TRBD1. CDR1 SNHLY and CDR2 FYNNEI come from the germline V gene. The CDR3 sequence is 15 residues long. The trim removed 6 bases at V and 0 bases at J, leaving 7 bases unmatched. The CDR3, as DNA: TGTGCCAGCAGCATGACAGGGCTGTACCAAGAGACCCAGTACTTC. Translating it yields CASSMTGLYQETQYF.

This clone was seen just once. J is TRBJ2-1 and V is TRBV5-4; D is possibly TRBD2 (6 bases). V was pared by 2 bases and J by 5 bases, with 17 bases between. This CDR3 has 16 residues. Germline CDR1 and CDR2: SGHNT and YYREEE (reference sequence). The CDR3 coding sequence is TGTGCCAGCAGCTTAGGGGCGGGAAGAGGCGACAATGAGCAGTTCTTC. It codes for CASSLGAGRGDNEQFF.

The V call is TRBV5-1, the J call TRBJ1-2; TRBD1 might be the D (5 bases). Germline values: CDR1 SGHRS, CDR2 YFSETQ. V shed 0 bases and J shed 1 base, with 7 bases lying between them. The CDR3 has 14 amino acids. The CDR3 DNA follows: TGCGCCAGCAGCTTGGTGGGGGTTAACTATGGCTACACCTTC. Translation gives CASSLVGVNYGYTF.

This clone was picked up one time. The same CDR3 arises from other DNA sequences in this sample as well. The rearrangement links TRBV10-3 to TRBJ2-7; no clear D. The CDR3 extends over 12 amino acids. V lost 2 bases to trimming and J lost 4 bases, with 6 bases between them. CDR1 is ENHRY and CDR2 is SYGVKD in the germline V gene. This CDR3 reads CAISEGGYEQYF. The CDR3 DNA reads as TGTGCCATCAGTGAGGGTGGTTACGAGCAGTACTTC.

In the case of this clone: Distinct nucleotide sequences in the sample also encode this CDR3. The CDR3 coding sequence is TGTGCCTGGAGTGTCGGACTATCCTACGAGCAGTACTTC. Protein product: CAWSVGLSYEQYF. V is TRBV30 and J is TRBJ2-7; D is possibly TRBD2 (6 bases). The V gene lost 0 bases and the J gene lost 1 base, with 7 bases spanning the gap. The length of the CDR3 is 13 residues. Germline V gives CDR1 GTSNPN, CDR2 SVGIG (reference sequence).

The genes are TRBV18 and TRBJ2-7, with 8 bases identical to TRBD2. The V gene's germline CDR1 is KGHSH and CDR2 LQKENI. The CDR3 extends over 15 amino acids. The trim removed 0 bases at V and 7 bases at J, leaving 8 bases unmatched. Written as DNA, the CDR3 is TGTGCCAGCTCACCACCTTCTGCGGGAGGTCGGGAGCAGTACTTC. Its protein product is CASSPPSAGGREQYF.

The CDR3 reads CASRRQGAVTGELFF. CDR3 in DNA: TGTGCCAGCAGAAGACAGGGGGCTGTCACCGGGGAGCTGTTTTTT. The chain employs TRBV27 and TRBJ2-2, with TRBD1 matching 10 bases. With 6 bases clipped from V and 4 bases from J, the junction kept 5 bases outside the gene matches. The CDR3 length is 15 residues. Germline lookup yields CDR1 MNHEY and CDR2 SMNVEV (reference sequence).

The V call is TRBV30, the J call TRBJ2-5; tentatively, D is TRBD2 (7 bases). Germline CDR1 GTSNPN, CDR2 SVGIG (reference sequence). This CDR3 is built from 14 residues. V was pared by 4 bases and J by 4 bases, with 16 bases between. This CDR3 reads CAWTGEGGRETQYF. In DNA form, the CDR3 reads TGTGCCTGGACCGGAGAGGGGGGGCGAGAGACCCAGTACTTC.